The rows below give T cell receptor beta chains drawn from one sample of a study of beta chain features in type 1 diabetes. Sequencing used immunoSEQ multiplex PCR; TCRdb keeps in-frame clones, though not all of them. Of under 350,000 clones in the sample, 14% were seen once. Sequencing input: naive CD4+ T cells from blood. The receptors come from a young man with type 1 diabetes. CDR3s include the opening cysteine and the closing phenylalanine or tryptophan. D genes are given only for firm matches. Size values are once, few and many counts, or a class for expanded clones, and some rows have none.

. | TRBJ2-5 | . | TRBV5-4 | CASSLGQQETQYF | TGTGCCAGCAGCTTGGGGCAGCAAGAGACCCAGTACTTC
. | TRBJ2-3 | . | TRBV18 | CASSPVEGDTQYF | TGTGCCAGCTCCCCCGTTGAGGGAGATACGCAGTATTTT
few | TRBJ2-7 | . | TRBV6-6 | CASGSYEQYF | TGTGCCAGCGGGAGCTACGAGCAGTACTTC
few | TRBJ2-2 | TRBD1 | TRBV7-2 | CASSLRTGEAGELFF | TGTGCCAGCAGCTTGAGGACAGGGGAAGCCGGGGAGCTGTTTTTT
few | TRBJ2-7 | . | TRBV28 | CASSPNYEQYF | TGTGCCAGCAGTCCCAACTACGAGCAGTACTTC
few | TRBJ2-5 | TRBD1 | TRBV9 | CASSATGGGETQYF | TGTGCCAGCAGCGCGACAGGGGGCGGAGAGACCCAGTACTTC
few | TRBJ2-7 | . | TRBV5-1 | CASSLYGNEQYF | TGCGCCAGCAGCTTGTACGGGAACGAGCAGTACTTC
few | TRBJ1-1 | TRBD1 | TRBV5-1 | CASSSRTDRATEAFF | TGCGCCAGCAGCTCACGGACCGACAGGGCCACTGAAGCTTTCTTT
few | TRBJ2-1 | TRBD2 | TRBV5-4 | CASSLVVAGGNEQFF | TGTGCCAGCAGCTTGGTAGTAGCGGGGGGAAATGAGCAGTTCTTC
. | TRBJ1-5 | . | TRBV5-1 | CASSLVGDSNQPQHF | TGCGCCAGCAGCTTGGTAGGGGATAGCAATCAGCCCCAGCATTTT
few | TRBJ2-7 | TRBD1 | TRBV2 | CASRRQGGAPSSYEQYF | TGTGCCAGCAGGAGACAGGGTGGGGCCCCAAGCTCCTACGAGCAGTACTTC
few | TRBJ2-7 | . | TRBV7-2 | CASSLRQFSYEQYF | TGTGCCAGCAGCTTACGACAGTTTTCCTACGAGCAGTACTTC
few | TRBJ2-5 | TRBD2 | TRBV28 | CASSSTAGDQETQYF | TGTGCCAGCAGTTCGACGGCGGGGGACCAAGAGACCCAGTACTTC
. | TRBJ2-7 | . | TRBV5-1 | CASSLGEWRDEQYF | TGCGCCAGCAGCTTGGGGGAGTGGCGAGACGAGCAGTACTTC
. | TRBJ1-5 | TRBD1 | TRBV15 | CATSRDQGALTPQHF | TGTGCCACCAGCAGAGATCAGGGGGCACTGACGCCCCAGCATTTT
few | TRBJ2-5 | TRBD2 | TRBV7-9 | CASSSGLDLRETQYF | TGTGCCAGCAGCTCCGGACTAGACTTGAGAGAGACCCAGTACTTC
. | TRBJ2-7 | TRBD1 | TRBV30 | CAWSGNRGDLSYEQYF | TGTGCCTGGAGTGGAAACAGGGGCGATTTGTCCTACGAGCAGTACTTC
once | TRBJ2-7 | TRBD2 | TRBV7-6 | CASSLAHSGGWISEQYF | TGTGCCAGCAGCTTAGCGCATTCGGGGGGTTGGATCTCCGAGCAGTACTTC
. | TRBJ1-5 | . | TRBV30 | CAWSVLDSLNQPQHF | TGTGCCTGGAGTGTACTGGACAGCCTCAATCAGCCCCAGCATTTT
few | TRBJ2-3 | TRBD2 | TRBV7-6 | CASSLVVGLAGEYTQYF | TGTGCCAGCAGCTTAGTCGTCGGACTAGCGGGAGAATATACGCAGTATTTT
. | TRBJ2-7 | TRBD1 | TRBV5-1 | CASSLYSGQTNEQYF | TGCGCCAGCAGCTTGTATTCGGGACAGACCAACGAGCAGTACTTC
. | TRBJ2-2 | . | TRBV9 | CASSEPPEGLVGELFF | TGTGCCAGCAGCGAGCCGCCAGAGGGACTGGTCGGGGAGCTGTTTTTT
. | TRBJ1-1 | TRBD1 | TRBV5-1 | CASSLSTGGTEAFF | TGCGCCAGCAGCTTAAGCACAGGGGGCACTGAAGCTTTCTTT
few | TRBJ1-5 | . | TRBV7-2 | CASSSYRVDQPQHF | TGTGCCAGCAGCTCCTACAGGGTGGATCAGCCCCAGCATTTT
. | TRBJ2-2 | TRBD2 | TRBV7-3 | CASSLRLAGTNGELFF | TGTGCCAGCAGCTTAAGACTAGCGGGAACGAACGGGGAGCTGTTTTTT
. | TRBJ2-1 | . | TRBV27 | CASSLMGTYNEQFF | TGTGCCAGCAGTTTAATGGGCACCTACAATGAGCAGTTCTTC
few | TRBJ2-3 | TRBD2 | TRBV7-9 | CASSLDEYSGSQYF | TGTGCCAGCAGCTTAGACGAATATAGCGGGAGTCAGTATTTT
. | TRBJ2-2 | . | TRBV11-2 | CASSPVRVYTGELFF | TGTGCCAGCAGCCCAGTACGGGTCTACACCGGGGAGCTGTTTTTT